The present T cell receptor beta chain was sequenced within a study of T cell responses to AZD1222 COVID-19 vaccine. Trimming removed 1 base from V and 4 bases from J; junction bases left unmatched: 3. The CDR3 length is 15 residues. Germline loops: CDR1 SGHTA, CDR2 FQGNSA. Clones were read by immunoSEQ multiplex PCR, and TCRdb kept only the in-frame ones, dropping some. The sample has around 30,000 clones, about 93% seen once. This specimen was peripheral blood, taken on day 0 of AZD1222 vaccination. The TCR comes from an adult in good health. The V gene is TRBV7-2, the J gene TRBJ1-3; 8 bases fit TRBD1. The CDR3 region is CASSLVQGGGNTIYF. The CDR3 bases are TGTGCCAGCAGCTTAGTACAGGGGGGAGGAAACACCATATATTTT.